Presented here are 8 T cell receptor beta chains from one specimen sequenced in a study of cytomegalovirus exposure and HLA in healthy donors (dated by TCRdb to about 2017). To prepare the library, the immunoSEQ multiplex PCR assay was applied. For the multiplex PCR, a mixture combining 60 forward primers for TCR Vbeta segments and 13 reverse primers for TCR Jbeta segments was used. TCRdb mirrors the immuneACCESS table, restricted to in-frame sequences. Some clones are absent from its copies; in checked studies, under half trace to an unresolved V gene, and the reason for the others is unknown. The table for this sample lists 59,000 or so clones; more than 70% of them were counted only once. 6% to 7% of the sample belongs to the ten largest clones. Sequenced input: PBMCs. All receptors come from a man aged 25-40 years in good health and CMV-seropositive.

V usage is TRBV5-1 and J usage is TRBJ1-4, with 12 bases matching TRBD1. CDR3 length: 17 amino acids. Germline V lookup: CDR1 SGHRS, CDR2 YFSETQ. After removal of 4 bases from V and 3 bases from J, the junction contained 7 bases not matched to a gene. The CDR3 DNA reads TGCGCCAGCAGCCGGGACAGGGGGCCTGGGGCTAATGAAAAACTGTTTTTT. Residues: CASSRDRGPGANEKLFF. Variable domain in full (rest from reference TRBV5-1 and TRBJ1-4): KAGVTQTPRYLIKTRGQQVTLSCSPISGHRSVSWYQQTPGQGLQFLFEYFSETQRNKGNFPGRFSGRQFSNSRSEMNVSTLELGDSALYLCASSRDRGPGANEKLFFGSGTQLSVL.

CDR3 region: CASSLWETSAANSPLHF. The CDR3 DNA sequence: TGTGCCAGCAGCTTATGGGAGACATCAGCGGCTAATTCACCCCTCCACTTT. The chain joins TRBV7-2 to TRBJ1-6; unclear D gene. The germline V gene encodes CDR1 SGHTA and CDR2 FQGNSA. V was cut by 2 bases and J by 6 bases, with 17 bases left in between. This CDR3 comprises 17 residues.

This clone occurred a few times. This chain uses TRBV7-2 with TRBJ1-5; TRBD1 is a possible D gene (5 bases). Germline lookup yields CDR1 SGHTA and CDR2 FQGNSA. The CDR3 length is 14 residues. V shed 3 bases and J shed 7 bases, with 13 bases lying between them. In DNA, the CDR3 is TGTGCCAGCAGCTTGTCGTGGGGGGGACAGCCCCAGCATTTT. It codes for CASSLSWGGQPQHF.

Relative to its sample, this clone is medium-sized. The chain's CDR3 is CSVRGQGANTGELFF. For the CDR3, the DNA is TGCAGCGTTCGAGGACAGGGCGCGAACACCGGGGAGCTGTTTTTT. The V and J genes are TRBV29-1 and TRBJ2-2; the match to TRBD1 covers 8 bases. Trimming at V came to 5 bases and at J to 0 bases, leaving 5 bases not matched to a gene. This CDR3 comprises 15 residues. Germline V CDR1 and CDR2: SQVTM, ANQGSEA.

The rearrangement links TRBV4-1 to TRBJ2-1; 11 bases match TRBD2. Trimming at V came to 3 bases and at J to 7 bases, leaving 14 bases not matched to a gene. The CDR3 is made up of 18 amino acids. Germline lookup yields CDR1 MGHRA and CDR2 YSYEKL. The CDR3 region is CASSHFSGFTSGGNEQFF. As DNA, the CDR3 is TGCGCCAGCAGCCATTTTTCGGGGTTTACTAGCGGGGGAAATGAGCAGTTCTTC.

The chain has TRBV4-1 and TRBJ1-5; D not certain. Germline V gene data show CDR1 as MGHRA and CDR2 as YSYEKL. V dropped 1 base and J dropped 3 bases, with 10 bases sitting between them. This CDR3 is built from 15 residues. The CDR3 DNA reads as TGCGCCAGCAGCCAAGGGGCTCACACCAATCAGCCCCAGCATTTT. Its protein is CASSQGAHTNQPQHF.

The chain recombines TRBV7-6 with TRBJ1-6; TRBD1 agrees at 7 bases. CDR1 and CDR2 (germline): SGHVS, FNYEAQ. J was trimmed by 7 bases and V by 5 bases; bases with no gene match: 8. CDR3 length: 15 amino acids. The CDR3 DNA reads TGTGCCAGCAGCGTCAGACAGGGCAGGAATTCACCCCTCCACTTT. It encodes CASSVRQGRNSPLHF.

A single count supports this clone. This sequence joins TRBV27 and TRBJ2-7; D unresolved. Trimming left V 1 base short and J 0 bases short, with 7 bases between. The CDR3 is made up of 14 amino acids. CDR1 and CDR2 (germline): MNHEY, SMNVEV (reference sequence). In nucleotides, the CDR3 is TGTGCCAGCAGTTTATATTCAAACTCCTACGAGCAGTACTTC. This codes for CASSLYSNSYEQYF.